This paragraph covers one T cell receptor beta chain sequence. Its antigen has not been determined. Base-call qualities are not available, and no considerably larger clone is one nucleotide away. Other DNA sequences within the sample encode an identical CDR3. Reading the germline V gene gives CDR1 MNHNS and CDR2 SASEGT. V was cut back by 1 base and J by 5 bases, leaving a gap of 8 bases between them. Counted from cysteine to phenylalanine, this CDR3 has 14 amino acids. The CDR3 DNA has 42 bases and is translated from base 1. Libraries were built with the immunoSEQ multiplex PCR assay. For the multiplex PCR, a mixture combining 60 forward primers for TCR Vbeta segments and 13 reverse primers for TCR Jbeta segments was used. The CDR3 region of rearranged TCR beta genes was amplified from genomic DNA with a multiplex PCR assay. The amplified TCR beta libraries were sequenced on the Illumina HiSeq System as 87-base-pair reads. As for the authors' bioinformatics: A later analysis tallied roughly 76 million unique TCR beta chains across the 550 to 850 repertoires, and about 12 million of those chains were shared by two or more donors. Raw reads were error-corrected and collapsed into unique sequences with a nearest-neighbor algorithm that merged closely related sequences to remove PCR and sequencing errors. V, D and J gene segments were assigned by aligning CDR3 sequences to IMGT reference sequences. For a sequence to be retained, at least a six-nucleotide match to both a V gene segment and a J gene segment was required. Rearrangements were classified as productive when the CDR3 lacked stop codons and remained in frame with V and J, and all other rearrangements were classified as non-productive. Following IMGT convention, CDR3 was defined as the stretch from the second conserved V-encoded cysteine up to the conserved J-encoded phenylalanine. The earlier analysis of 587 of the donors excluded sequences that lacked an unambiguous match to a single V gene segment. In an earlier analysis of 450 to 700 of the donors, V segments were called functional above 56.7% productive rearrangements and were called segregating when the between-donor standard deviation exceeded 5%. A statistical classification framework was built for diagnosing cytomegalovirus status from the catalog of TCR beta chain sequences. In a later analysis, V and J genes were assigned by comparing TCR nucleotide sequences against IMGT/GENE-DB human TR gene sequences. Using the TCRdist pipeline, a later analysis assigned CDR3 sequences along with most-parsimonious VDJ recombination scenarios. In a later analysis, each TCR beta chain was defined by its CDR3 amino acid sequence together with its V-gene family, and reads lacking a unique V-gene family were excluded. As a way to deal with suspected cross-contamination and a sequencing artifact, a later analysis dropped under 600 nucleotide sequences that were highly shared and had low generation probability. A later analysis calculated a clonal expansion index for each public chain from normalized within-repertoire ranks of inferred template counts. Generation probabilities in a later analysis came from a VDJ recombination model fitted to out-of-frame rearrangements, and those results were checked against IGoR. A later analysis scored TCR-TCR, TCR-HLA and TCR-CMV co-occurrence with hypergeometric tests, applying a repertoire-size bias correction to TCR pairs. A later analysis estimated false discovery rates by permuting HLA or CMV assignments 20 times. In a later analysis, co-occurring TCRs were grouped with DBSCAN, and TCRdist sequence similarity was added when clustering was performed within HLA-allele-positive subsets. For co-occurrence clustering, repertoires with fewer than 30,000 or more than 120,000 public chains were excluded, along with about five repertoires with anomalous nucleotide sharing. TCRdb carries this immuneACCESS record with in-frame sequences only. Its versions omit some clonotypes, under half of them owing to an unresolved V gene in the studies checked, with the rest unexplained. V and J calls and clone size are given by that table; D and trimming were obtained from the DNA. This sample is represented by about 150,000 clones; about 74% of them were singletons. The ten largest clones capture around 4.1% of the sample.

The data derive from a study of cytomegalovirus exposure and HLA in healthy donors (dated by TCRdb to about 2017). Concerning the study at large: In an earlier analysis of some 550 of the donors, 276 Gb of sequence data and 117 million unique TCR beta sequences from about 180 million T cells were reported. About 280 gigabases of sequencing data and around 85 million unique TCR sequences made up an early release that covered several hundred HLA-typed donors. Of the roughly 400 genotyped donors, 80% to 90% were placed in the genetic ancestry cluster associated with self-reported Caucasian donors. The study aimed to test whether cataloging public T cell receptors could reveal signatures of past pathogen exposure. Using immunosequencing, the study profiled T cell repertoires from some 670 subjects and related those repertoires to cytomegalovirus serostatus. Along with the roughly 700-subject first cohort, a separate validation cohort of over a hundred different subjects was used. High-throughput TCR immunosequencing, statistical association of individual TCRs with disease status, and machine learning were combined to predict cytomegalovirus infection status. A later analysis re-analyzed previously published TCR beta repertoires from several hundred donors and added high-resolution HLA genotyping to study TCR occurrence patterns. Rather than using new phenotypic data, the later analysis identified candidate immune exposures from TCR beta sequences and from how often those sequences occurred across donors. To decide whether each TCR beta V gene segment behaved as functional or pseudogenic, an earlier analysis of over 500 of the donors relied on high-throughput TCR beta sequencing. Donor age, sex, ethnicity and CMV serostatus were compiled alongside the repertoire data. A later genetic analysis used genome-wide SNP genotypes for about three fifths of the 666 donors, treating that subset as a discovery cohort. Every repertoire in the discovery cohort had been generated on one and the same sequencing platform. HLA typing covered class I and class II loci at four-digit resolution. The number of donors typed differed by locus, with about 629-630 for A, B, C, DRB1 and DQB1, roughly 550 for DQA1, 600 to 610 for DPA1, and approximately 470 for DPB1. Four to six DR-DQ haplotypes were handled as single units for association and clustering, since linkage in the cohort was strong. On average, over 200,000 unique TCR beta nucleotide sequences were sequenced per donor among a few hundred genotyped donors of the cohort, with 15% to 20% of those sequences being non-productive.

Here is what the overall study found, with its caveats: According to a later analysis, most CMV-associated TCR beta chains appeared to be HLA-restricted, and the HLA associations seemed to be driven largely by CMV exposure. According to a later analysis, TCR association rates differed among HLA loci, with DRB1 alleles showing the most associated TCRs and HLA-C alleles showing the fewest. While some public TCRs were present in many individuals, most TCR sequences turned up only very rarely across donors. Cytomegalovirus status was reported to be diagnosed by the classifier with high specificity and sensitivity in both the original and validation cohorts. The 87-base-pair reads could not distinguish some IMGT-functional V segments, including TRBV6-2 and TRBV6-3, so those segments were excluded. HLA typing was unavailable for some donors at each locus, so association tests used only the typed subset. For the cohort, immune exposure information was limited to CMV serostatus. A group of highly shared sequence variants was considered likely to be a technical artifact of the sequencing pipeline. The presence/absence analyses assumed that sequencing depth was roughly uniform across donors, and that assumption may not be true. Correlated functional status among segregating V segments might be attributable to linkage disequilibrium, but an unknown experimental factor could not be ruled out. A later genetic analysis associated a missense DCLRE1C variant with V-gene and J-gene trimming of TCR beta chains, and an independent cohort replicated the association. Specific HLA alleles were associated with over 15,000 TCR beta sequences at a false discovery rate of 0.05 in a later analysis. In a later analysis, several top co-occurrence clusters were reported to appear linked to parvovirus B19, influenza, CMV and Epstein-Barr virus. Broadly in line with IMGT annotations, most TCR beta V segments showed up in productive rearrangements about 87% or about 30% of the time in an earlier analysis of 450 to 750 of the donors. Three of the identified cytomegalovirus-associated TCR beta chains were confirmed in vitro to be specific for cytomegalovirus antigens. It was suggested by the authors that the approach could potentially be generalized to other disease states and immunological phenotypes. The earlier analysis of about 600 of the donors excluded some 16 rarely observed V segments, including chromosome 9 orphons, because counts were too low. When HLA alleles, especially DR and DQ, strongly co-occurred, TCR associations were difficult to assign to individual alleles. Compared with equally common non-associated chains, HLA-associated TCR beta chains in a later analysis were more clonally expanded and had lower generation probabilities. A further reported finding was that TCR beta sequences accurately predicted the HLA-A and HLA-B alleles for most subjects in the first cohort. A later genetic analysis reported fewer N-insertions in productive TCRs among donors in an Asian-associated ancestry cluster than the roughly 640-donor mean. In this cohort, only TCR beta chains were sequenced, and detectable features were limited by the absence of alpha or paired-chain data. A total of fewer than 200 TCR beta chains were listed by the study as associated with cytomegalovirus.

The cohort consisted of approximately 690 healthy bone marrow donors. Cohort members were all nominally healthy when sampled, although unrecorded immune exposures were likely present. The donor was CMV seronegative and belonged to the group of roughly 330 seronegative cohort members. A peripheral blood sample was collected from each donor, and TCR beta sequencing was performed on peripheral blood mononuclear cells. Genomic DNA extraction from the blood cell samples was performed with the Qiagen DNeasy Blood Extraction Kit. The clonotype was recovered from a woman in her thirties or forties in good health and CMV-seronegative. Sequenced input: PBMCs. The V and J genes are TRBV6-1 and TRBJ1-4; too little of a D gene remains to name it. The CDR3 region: CASSEERRNEKLFF. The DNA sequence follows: TGTGCCAGCAGTGAAGAGAGGCGCAATGAAAAACTGTTTTTT.